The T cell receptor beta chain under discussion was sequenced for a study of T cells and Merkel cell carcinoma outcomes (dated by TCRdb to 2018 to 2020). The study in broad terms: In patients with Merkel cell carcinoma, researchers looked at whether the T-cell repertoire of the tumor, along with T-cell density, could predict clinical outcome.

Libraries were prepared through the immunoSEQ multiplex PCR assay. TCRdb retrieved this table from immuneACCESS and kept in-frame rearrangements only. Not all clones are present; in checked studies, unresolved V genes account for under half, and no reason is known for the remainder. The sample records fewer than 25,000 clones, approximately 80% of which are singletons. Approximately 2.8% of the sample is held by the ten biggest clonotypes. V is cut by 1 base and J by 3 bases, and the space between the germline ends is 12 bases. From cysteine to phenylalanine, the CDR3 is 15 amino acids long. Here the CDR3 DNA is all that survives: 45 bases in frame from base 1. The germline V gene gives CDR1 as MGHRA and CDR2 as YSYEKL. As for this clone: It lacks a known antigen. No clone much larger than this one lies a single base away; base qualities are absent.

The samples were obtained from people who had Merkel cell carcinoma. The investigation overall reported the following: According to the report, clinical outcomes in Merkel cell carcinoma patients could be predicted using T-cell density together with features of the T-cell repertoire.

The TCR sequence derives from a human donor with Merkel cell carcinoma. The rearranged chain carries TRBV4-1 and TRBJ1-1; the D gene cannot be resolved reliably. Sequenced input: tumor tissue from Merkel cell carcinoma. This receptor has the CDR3 CASSQVNYGDTEAFF. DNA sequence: TGCGCCAGCAGCCAAGTAAACTACGGCGACACTGAAGCTTTCTTT.